The sequence of this T cell receptor (beta chain) was determined in a study of CD8 T cells in ankylosing spondylitis. Whole-study results and caveats: A motif in TCR beta, a set of about 8 highly homologous variants, appeared characteristic of ankylosing spondylitis blood. In ankylosing spondylitis patients, matched synovial fluid reportedly showed significant enrichment of disease-linked clones.

Notes on this clonotype: Its antigen remains unidentified.

Quantitative molecular-barcoded 5'-RACE generated the TCR beta libraries. Using its own MiXCR run on the 5' RACE reads, TCRdb lists one record per CDR3 protein. Of roughly 700,000 distinct CDR3 sequences listed, around 17% are singletons. The clonotype was recovered from a male donor with ankylosing spondylitis. The specimen sequenced was blood, either unsorted or a sorted T cell fraction (not recorded which).

CDR3 sequence: CASSLWPSPLHF. DNA of the CDR3: TGTGCCAGCAGCTTGTGGCCCTCACCCCTCCACTTT. J is TRBJ1-6 and V is TRBV7-2; no clear D gene. There are 12 residues in the CDR3. From germline, CDR1 is SGHTA and CDR2 FQGNSA. Trimming took 3 bases from V and 10 from J, leaving 7 bases between them.